This paragraph covers one T cell receptor beta chain sequence. What it binds is not known. TCRdb redid the calling of the reads with MiXCR, one entry per CDR3 protein. The sample holds approximately 43,000 distinct CDR3 sequences, 20% seen once. The record originates from a study of T cell repertoires in cytomegalovirus infection. The CDR3 has 14 residues. Trimming cost V 0 bases and J 3 bases, with 11 bases left between them. Germline CDR1 reads GTSNPN; CDR2 reads SVGIG (reference sequence). Study-level points and caveats: The response measured ex vivo was dominated by TCR beta clonotypes (HLA-C-restricted and CMV-specific).

Sequencing was done on a sample of PBMCs, sequenced either directly or after in vitro stimulation (not recorded which). The receptor was derived from a human donor in good health (CMV status not recorded). Some clones in this sample may be carry-over from other donors' samples. The V and J genes are TRBV30 and TRBJ1-1, with a tentative D call TRBD1 (5 bases). CDR3 residues: CAWSVRGIDTEAFF. DNA of the CDR3: TGTGCCTGGAGTGTACGGGGGATCGACACTGAAGCTTTCTTT. The whole variable domain, filled in from reference TRBV30 and TRBJ1-1, reads SQTIHQWPATLVQPVGSPLSLECTVEGTSNPNLYWYRQAAGRGLQLLFYSVGIGQISSEVPQNLSASRPQDRQFILSSKKLLLSDSGFYLCAWSVRGIDTEAFFGQGTRLTVV.